These 25 T cell receptor beta chains share one sample of origin, sequenced in a study of shared clonotypes between healthy human individuals. TCRdb's table, derived via immunoSEQ multiplex PCR, lists solely in-frame clones and lacks some. The sample lists about 2 million clones, 85% to 95% occurring once. CD45RO-negative CD8 cells positively selected for CCR7 made up the naive population, which excluded terminally differentiated effector memory CD45RA+ cells. The sequenced sample consisted of naive CD8+ T cells sorted from blood. The origin of the receptors is a man younger than 35 in good health.

With respect to this clone: This sample also contains other DNA sequences that code for the same CDR3. This chain joins TRBV7-8 and TRBJ2-7, with 9 bases identical to TRBD1. After removal of 1 base from V and 4 bases from J, the junction contained 2 bases not matched to a gene. Per germline, CDR1 SGHVS and CDR2 FQNEAQ. This CDR3 is 14 amino acids long. DNA of the CDR3: TGTGCCAGCAGCTTAGGGACAGGGGTATACGAGCAGTACTTC. It specifies CASSLGTGVYEQYF.

This chain links TRBV4-1 with TRBJ2-6; possibly TRBD1 for D (10 bases). The CDR3 loop spans 21 amino acids. Germline V gene sequence: CDR1 MGHRA, CDR2 YSYEKL. V was shortened by 7 bases and J by 0 bases, with 28 bases between the two germline ends. The CDR3 nucleotides read TGCGCCAGCATCGAGCGGGGGGCCCTCGGGACAGGGGCCTCTGGGGCCAACGTCCTGACTTTC. Translating gives CASIERGALGTGASGANVLTF.

The chain has TRBV27 and TRBJ2-1, with D possibly matching TRBD2 (6 bases). V was trimmed by 6 bases and J by 8 bases, leaving 17 bases between them. The CDR3 consists of 14 residues. The germline gives CDR1 MNHEY, CDR2 SMNVEV (reference sequence). CDR3 sequence (DNA): TGTGCCAGCAGCAAGACCGAACTAGCTCATGAGCAGTTCTTC. Translated: CASSKTELAHEQFF.

For this clone: The sample has other DNA sequences that encode this CDR3 too. The chain is built from TRBV27 and TRBJ2-7, with a tentative D call TRBD1 (6 bases). Germline CDR1 is MNHEY and CDR2 is SMNVEV (reference sequence). Trimming cost V 2 bases and J 3 bases, with 11 bases left between them. This CDR3 spans 14 amino acids. The CDR3 DNA follows: TGTGCCAGCAGTTTAAAGGACAGCTACTACGAGCAGTACTTC. Amino acid sequence: CASSLKDSYYEQYF.

As to this clone: Other nucleotide sequences in the sample specify the same CDR3. CDR3 residues: CASSPTGSEQYF. The CDR3 DNA reads TGTGCCAGCAGTCCCACGGGTTCCGAGCAGTACTTC. J is TRBJ2-7 and V is TRBV6-5, with D hard to call. Germline V gene lookup returns CDR1 MNHEY and CDR2 SVGAGI. Trimming took off 5 bases at V and 6 bases at J, with 11 bases between the two ends. CDR3 length: 12 amino acids.

V and J are TRBV7-6 and TRBJ1-1; D unclear. V lost 1 base and J 1 base, leaving 10 bases between the germline ends. The CDR3 loop spans 15 amino acids. Germline V gene data show CDR1 as SGHVS and CDR2 as FNYEAQ. The CDR3 DNA follows: TGTGCCAGCAGCTTAGGAAGACTCGAGAACACTGAAGCTTTCTTT. Translated, it gives CASSLGRLENTEAFF.

V gene TRBV27 combines with J gene TRBJ2-7; D ambiguous. The V gene's germline CDR1 is MNHEY and CDR2 SMNVEV (reference sequence). Trimming took off 5 bases at V and 3 bases at J, with 20 bases between the two ends. This CDR3 contains 16 residues. The CDR3 nucleotides are TGTGCCAGCAGTCCCTCATTTGGACCTCAAAACTACGAGCAGTACTTC. It codes for CASSPSFGPQNYEQYF.

The J gene is TRBJ1-1, the V gene TRBV27; D uncertain. Germline loops: CDR1 MNHEY, CDR2 SMNVEV (reference sequence). Between the trimmed V and J ends, which lost 6 bases and 1 base, there was a span of 6 bases. The CDR3 loop spans 12 amino acids. CDR3 bases: TGTGCCAGCAGGGGTAGGAACACTGAAGCTTTCTTT. Translated, it gives CASRGRNTEAFF.

The chain recombines TRBV4-1 with TRBJ2-5; 12 bases align to TRBD2. This CDR3 has 19 residues. V shed 0 bases and J 2 bases; nucleotides not matched to a gene: 10. The germline V gene encodes CDR1 MGHRA and CDR2 YSYEKL. CDR3 nucleotide sequence: TGCGCCAGCAGCCAAGAAGAGGGGTGGACTAGCGGGGCGCAAGAGACCCAGTACTTC. The encoded protein is CASSQEEGWTSGAQETQYF.

Regarding this clone: Other nucleotide sequences in the sample specify the same CDR3. V gene TRBV4-1 combines with J gene TRBJ1-1; no clear D. The CDR3 extends over 13 amino acids. CDR1 and CDR2 (germline): MGHRA, YSYEKL. The V gene lost 0 bases and the J gene lost 6 bases, with 8 bases spanning the gap. CDR3 loop: CASSQDRGAEAFF. CDR3 bases: TGCGCCAGCAGCCAAGATCGTGGGGCTGAAGCTTTCTTT.

The chain couples TRBV6-1 to TRBJ2-7; 9 nucleotides align to TRBD1. Germline V lookup: CDR1 MNHNS, CDR2 SASEGT. The CDR3 length is 14 residues. Trimming took 4 bases from V and 2 from J; bases not matched to a gene: 3. CDR3 loop: CASSGGQGPYEQYF. The CDR3 bases are TGTGCCAGCAGTGGGGGACAGGGCCCCTACGAGCAGTACTTC.

Comments on this clone: This same CDR3 is encoded by further DNA sequences in the sample. V is TRBV27 and J is TRBJ2-7; 7 nucleotides match TRBD1. Germline lookup yields CDR1 MNHEY and CDR2 SMNVEV (reference sequence). Trimming took 4 bases from V and 0 from J; bases not matched to a gene: 6. The length of the CDR3 is 15 residues. The CDR3 here is CASSYRGLSSYEQYF. The CDR3 DNA reads TGTGCCAGCAGTTATAGGGGGCTCTCCTCCTACGAGCAGTACTTC.

The chain recombines TRBV7-2 with TRBJ2-5; 9 bases are a match to TRBD1. Germline CDR1 is SGHTA and CDR2 is FQGNSA. The trim removed 1 base at V and 5 bases at J, leaving 5 bases unmatched. This CDR3 contains 15 residues. The CDR3 sequence: CASSLGTGALETQYF. The CDR3 DNA sequence: TGTGCCAGCAGCTTAGGGACAGGGGCTCTGGAGACCCAGTACTTC.

The V and J genes are TRBV27 and TRBJ2-7; D remains unclear. This CDR3 contains 14 residues. Trimming pared 0 bases from V and 3 bases from J, leaving 9 bases between. Per the germline V gene, CDR1 is MNHEY and CDR2 is SMNVEV (reference sequence). The CDR3 DNA reads as TGTGCCAGCAGTTTATCCACAGAGAACTACGAGCAGTACTTC. The encoded protein is CASSLSTENYEQYF.

A few counts support this clone. The chain links TRBV27 to TRBJ2-7; D is perhaps TRBD1 (6 bases). Trimming took off 7 bases at V and 0 bases at J, with 10 bases between the two ends. The CDR3 sequence is 13 residues long. From germline, CDR1 is MNHEY and CDR2 SMNVEV (reference sequence). CDR3 sequence (DNA): TGTGCCAGCAAGGGGGACACCTCCTACGAGCAGTACTTC. Its protein is CASKGDTSYEQYF.

This clone was observed once. CDR3 in DNA: TGTGCCAGCTCGCCTTCTAGGGGTAGCGAGCACACCGGGGAGCTGTTTTTT. Translated: CASSPSRGSEHTGELFF. The V and J genes are TRBV18 and TRBJ2-2; D is possibly TRBD1 or TRBD2 (5 bases each). The V end lost 6 bases, the J end lost 3 bases, and 20 bases lay between the germline ends. This CDR3 comprises 17 residues. The germline V gene encodes CDR1 KGHSH and CDR2 LQKENI. The entire variable domain, with the rest obtained from reference TRBV18 and TRBJ2-2, is as follows: NAGVMQNPRHLVRRRGQEARLRCSPMKGHSHVYWYRQLPEEGLKFMVYLQKENIIDESGMPKERFSAEFPKEGPSILRIQQVVRGDSAAYFCASSPSRGSEHTGELFFGEGSRLTVL.

The V and J genes are TRBV5-5 and TRBJ2-5, with D perhaps matching TRBD2 (5 bases). This CDR3 region has 16 residues. In germline, CDR1 is SGHKS, CDR2 YYEKEE (reference sequence). The germline V and J ends were trimmed by 6 bases and 5 bases, with 23 bases remaining between them. The chain's CDR3 is CASTFGTAGPGETQYF. The CDR3 DNA reads as TGTGCCAGCACCTTTGGCACGGCTGGGCCGGGGGAGACCCAGTACTTC.

This clone was picked up one time. This rearrangement joins TRBV2 to TRBJ2-3; 8 bases fit TRBD1. This CDR3 spans 14 amino acids. Germline values: CDR1 SNHLY, CDR2 FYNNEI. For the CDR3, the DNA is TGTGCGGCCGGGGCAGGGGGCGAAACAGATACGCAGTATTTT. It yields the protein CAAGAGGETDTQYF.

The chain uses TRBV6-1 and TRBJ2-6, with D hard to call. This CDR3 spans 16 amino acids. V gave up 4 bases and J gave up 0 bases, with 10 bases separating them. Germline CDR1 and CDR2: MNHNS and SASEGT. The CDR3 sequence is CASSAFRSSGANVLTF. The CDR3 coding sequence is TGTGCCAGCAGTGCCTTTCGAAGCTCTGGGGCCAACGTCCTGACTTTC.

The chain combines TRBV28 with TRBJ2-1; TRBD2 matches 9 bases. Germline V gene lookup returns CDR1 MDHEN and CDR2 SYDVKM. The trim removed 5 bases at V and 4 bases at J, leaving 6 bases unmatched. This CDR3 spans 15 amino acids. In DNA form, the CDR3 reads TGTGCCAGCAGTAGGGGAGCGGGGGGTTACAATGAGCAGTTCTTC. Translating it yields CASSRGAGGYNEQFF.

Concerning this clone itself: Other DNA sequences in the sample encode the same CDR3. The chain recombines TRBV9 with TRBJ1-4; possible D gene TRBD1, 5 bases. Germline V gene sequence: CDR1 SGDLS, CDR2 YYNGEE. This CDR3 contains 14 residues. Trimming cost V 2 bases and J 2 bases, with 7 bases left between them. Here the CDR3 DNA reads TGTGCCAGCAGCGTCGGGGGTACTAATGAAAAACTGTTTTTT. It is translated as CASSVGGTNEKLFF.

J is TRBJ1-1 and V is TRBV6-5; perhaps TRBD1 as D (5 bases). Germline CDR1 and CDR2: MNHEY and SVGAGI. The length of the CDR3 is 12 residues. V lost 7 bases and J 5 bases, leaving 11 bases between the germline ends. The DNA of the CDR3 is TGTGCCAGCAATGGGGAGGGGACTGAAGCTTTCTTT. It encodes CASNGEGTEAFF.

CDR3 region: CASSLDLAGDSTDTQYF. The CDR3 nucleotides read TGTGCCAGCAGCTTAGATTTAGCGGGGGATAGCACAGATACGCAGTATTTT. The rearrangement joins TRBV7-8 to TRBJ2-3, with 9 bases matching TRBD2. V trimming: 1 base; J trimming: 0 bases; junction bases outside the gene matches: 5. CDR1 SGHVS and CDR2 FQNEAQ come from the germline V gene. CDR3 length: 17 amino acids.

This chain links TRBV15 with TRBJ1-1; D is unclear. The CDR3 length is 13 residues. CDR1 is LNHNV and CDR2 is YYDKDF in the germline V gene (reference sequence). Trimming cost V 10 bases and J 1 base, with 13 bases left between them. CDR3 residues: CAIRLGPNTEAFF. CDR3 sequence (DNA): TGTGCCATCAGACTAGGACCGAACACTGAAGCTTTCTTT.

As to this clone: A single base separates this from a much larger clone, so it may be a read error. The same CDR3 also results from other DNA sequences found in this sample. The chain combines TRBV9 with TRBJ2-2; D not certain. The CDR3 runs 14 residues. Per germline, CDR1 SGDLS and CDR2 YYNGEE. Trimming removed 0 bases from V and 1 base from J, with 4 bases in between. The CDR3 is CASSVGVNTGELFF. The CDR3 nucleotides are TGTGCCAGCAGCGTAGGAGTGAACACCGGGGAGCTGTTTTTT.